This TCR beta chain was profiled in a study of blood T cell repertoires in COVID-19. About the research overall: The analysed material was cDNA or gDNA that came from T cells, B-cell-depleted T cells, or PBMCs.

Authors' data handling: Quantification of nucleated cells was approximated via reference gene primer amplification. Sequenced by immunoSEQ multiplex PCR; TCRdb stores in-frame clones only, minus some. The V and J calls and clone size come from that table; D and trimming were worked out from the DNA. The table has around 250,000 clones, around 83% seen once. This clone was seen a handful of times. The V and J ends lost 6 bases and 4 bases respectively, with 9 bases between them. The CDR3 sequence is 12 residues long. Germline CDR1 SNHLY, CDR2 FYNNEI. Material for sequencing was peripheral blood. V is TRBV2 and J is TRBJ2-5; D might be TRBD1 (6 bases). The sequence was obtained from a man between 40 and 49 years old with active or convalescent COVID-19. CDR3 region: CASRWGPETQYF. CDR3 in DNA: TGTGCCAGCAGGTGGGGGCCAGAGACCCAGTACTTC. Based on the CDR3 plus reference TRBV2 and TRBJ2-5, the full variable domain is EPEVTQTPSHQVTQMGQEVILRCVPISNHLYFYWYRQILGQKVEFLVSFYNNEISEKSEIFDDQFSVERPDGSNFTLKIRSTKLEDSAMYFCASRWGPETQYFGPGTRLLVL.